This note documents a single T cell receptor (beta chain) sequence. What it binds is unknown. These data originate in a study of CD8+ T cells in alopecia areata. Study-level findings and limits: Resident alphabeta T cells of normal skin are also sequenced in scalp samples.

CDR3 size: 13 residues. V lost 6 bases and J lost 7; bases outside the gene matches: 8. Germline values: CDR1 MNHEY, CDR2 SMNVEV (reference sequence). Peripheral blood samples and lesional scalp punch biopsies were obtained from alopecia areata patients. cDNA reverse transcribed from extracted RNA served as the sequencing template. TCRdb's table, derived via immunoSEQ multiplex PCR, lists solely in-frame clones and lacks some. This table has approximately 120,000 clones, about 51% appearing once. The chain carries TRBV27 and TRBJ2-7, with 8 nucleotides matching TRBD1. The source of this sequence is a human donor with alopecia areata. Sequencing input: NKG2D-low CD8+ T cells sorted from blood. The chain's CDR3 is CASSVGQGSEQYF. The CDR3 bases are TGTGCCAGCAGCGTCGGACAGGGATCTGAGCAGTACTTC.